This TCR beta chain stems from a study of T cell responses to AZD1222 COVID-19 vaccine. The study, taken as a whole, reports: Dominant CD4 TCR responses targeted spike regions 160-218 and 743-854. Without day 14 samples, only post-peak T cell repertoires were studied. Baseline seropositivity characterized only a handful of AZD1222 recipients.

Libraries were prepared by immunoSEQ multiplex PCR; TCRdb keeps only in-frame clonotypes and omits some of them. The sample shows 95,000 to 150,000 clones, more than 70% of them seen only once. The V end was cut by 6 bases, the J end by 12 bases, with 12 bases between. The CDR3 consists of 11 residues. To note about this clone: Its specificity is unknown.

V usage is TRBV12-3 or TRBV12-4 and J usage is TRBJ2-1; a possible D gene is TRBD1 (5 bases). Sequences were derived from peripheral blood, sampled on day 0 of AZD1222 vaccination. The receptor's source is an adult in good health. The CDR3 bases are TGTGCCAGCAGCCCCAGGGATGGGCAGTTCTTC. Amino acid sequence: CASSPRDGQFF.